This TCR beta chain was identified during a study of shared clonotypes between healthy human individuals (dated by TCRdb to the early 2020s). For context, the study as a whole: Two women and three men aged 18 to 49 years were included in the cohort. For each donor, CD4 naive and CD4 memory were each run on three plates, CD8 naive on two plates, and CD8 memory on one plate. Blood TCR repertoires of four to six healthy adults were deeply sequenced to estimate repertoire size and the extent of clonotype sharing between individuals. To increase sequencing depth and limit assay-specific biases, different laboratories used diverse techniques to prepare libraries and sequence TCR repertoires. Each donor's leukapheresis produced roughly between about 0.8 and 8.9 billion PBMCs. Study-wide findings and limitations: Incomplete sequencing was indicated by rarefaction of sorted-subset datasets, despite the large sequencing depth. Because the study included a small number of donors, the genetic and exposure-history diversity represented was limited. Sampling was limited to blood, and TCR repertoires in tissue likely differ from TCR repertoires in blood. Higher generation probabilities were observed for clonotypes shared by all four sorted-subset donors than for non-shared clonotypes. Pairwise subsampling led to the expectation that sequencing depth would affect the degree of clonotype sharing among donors. Larger estimated clonotype richness was generally found for naive subsets than for memory subsets. When four donors were compared, the shared fraction of clonotypes was around 5% for naive CD4, 3.5% to 4% for naive CD8, more than 2% for memory CD4, and under 0.5% for memory CD8.

The donors were healthy, HIV-negative adults with no recently reported acute infections or vaccinations. Every donor was a Caucasian adult living in Nashville, Tennessee, USA. CD8 memory samples consisted of magnetically selected CD45RO+ cells combined with CCR7-negative CD45RA+ effector memory (TemRA) cells. Blood was collected by leukapheresis, and PBMCs were isolated by Ficoll-Histopaque density gradient centrifugation and then cryopreserved in liquid nitrogen vapor phase. Analytical flow cytometry was used to check the purity and quantity of every magnetically sorted T cell population. Genomic DNA was isolated from every sorted fraction and measured by UV absorbance on a Nanodrop 2000c. The V end loses 0 bases and the J end loses 3 bases, and a stretch of 15 bases separates them. Counted from cysteine to phenylalanine, this CDR3 has 16 amino acids. Just the 48-base CDR3 DNA is kept, in frame starting at base 1. According to the germline V gene, CDR1 reads SGHDT and CDR2 reads YYEEEE.

Using the deep immunoSEQ assay, TCR CDR3 regions were amplified from genomic DNA by multiplex PCR. For each cell subset, the extracted genomic DNA was distributed evenly across all wells of several immunoSEQ 96-well plates, and each plate served as one replicate. For sorted subsets, each replicate PCR was loaded with around 220 ng genomic DNA, equivalent to some 27,000 T cell genomes. The purified libraries were quantified using a Qubit 3.0 fluorometer, sized with a Bioanalyzer 2100, and then quantified again using the KAPA Library Quantification kit. A separate single-read 150-cycle Illumina NextSeq 550 flow cell was used to sequence each immunoSEQ 96-well plate. The original pipeline was this. The immunoSEQ output contained only junctional sequences without quality scores, so filtering could not match that applied to full-length reads. To assign V/J genes and CDR3, sequences were annotated using PyIR, a Python wrapper for IgBLAST v1.9, with IMGT germline references. Reads with weak V/J assignments (E-value above 1e-6), missing CDR3, stop codons, out-of-frame junctions, or ambiguous translated residues were removed. V3J clonotypes were defined as sequences sharing the same inferred V gene, J gene, and CDR3 amino acid sequence. Percentage overlap between repertoires was calculated by dividing the number of shared unique clonotypes by the size of the smaller repertoire. RTK rarefaction, the Chao1 estimator, and Recon v2.1 estimates of unobserved clonotypes were used to assess repertoire richness. Generation probabilities for all TCRbeta clonotypes obtained by the gDNA method from several donors were computed using OLGA. TCRdb carries this immuneACCESS record with in-frame sequences only. Its versions omit some clonotypes, under half of them owing to an unresolved V gene in the studies checked, with the rest unexplained. From that table come the V and J calls and clone size; the DNA was used to work out D and trimming. This sample has around 88,000 clones in its table, and 60% to 70% of those were observed once. Approximately 55% of the sample is held by the ten biggest clonotypes.

For this clone: The antigen it binds to is not known. The input lacks base qualities; no much larger clone sits a single base away.

Recombination connected TRBV5-6 to TRBJ1-1; the D gene remains uncertain. Sequencing was performed on memory CD8+ T cells sorted from blood. In the paper's terms, the cell subset or site label means: CD45RO+ cells pooled with CCR7-negative TemRA cells. The origin of this receptor is a young man in good health. The DNA reads as follows: TGTGCCAGCAGCTTGGCCCCTCTGGGGAGGGACACTGAAGCTTTCTTT. The translation is CASSLAPLGRDTEAFF.